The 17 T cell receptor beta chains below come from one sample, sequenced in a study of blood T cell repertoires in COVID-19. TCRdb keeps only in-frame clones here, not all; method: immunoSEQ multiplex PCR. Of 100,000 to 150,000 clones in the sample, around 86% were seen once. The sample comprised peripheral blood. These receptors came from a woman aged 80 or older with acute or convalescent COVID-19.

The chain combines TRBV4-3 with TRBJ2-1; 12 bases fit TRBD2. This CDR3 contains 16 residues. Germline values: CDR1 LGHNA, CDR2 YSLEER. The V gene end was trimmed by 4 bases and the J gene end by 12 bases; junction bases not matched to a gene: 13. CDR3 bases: TGCGCCAGCAGCCTTGATGCTAGCGGGGGGGTGGGATGGCAGTTCTTC. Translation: CASSLDASGGVGWQFF.

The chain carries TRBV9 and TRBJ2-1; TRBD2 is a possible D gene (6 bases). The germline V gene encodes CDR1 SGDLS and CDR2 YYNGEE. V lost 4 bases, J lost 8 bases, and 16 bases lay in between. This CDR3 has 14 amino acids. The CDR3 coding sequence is TGTGCCAGCAGCCCGGGACTCACATGGCATGAGCAGTTCTTC. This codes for CASSPGLTWHEQFF. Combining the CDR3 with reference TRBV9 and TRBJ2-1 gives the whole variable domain DSGVTQTPKHLITATGQRVTLRCSPRSGDLSVYWYQQSLDQGLQFLIQYYNGEERAKGNILERFSAQQFPDLHSELNLSSLELGDSALYFCASSPGLTWHEQFFGPGTRLTVL.

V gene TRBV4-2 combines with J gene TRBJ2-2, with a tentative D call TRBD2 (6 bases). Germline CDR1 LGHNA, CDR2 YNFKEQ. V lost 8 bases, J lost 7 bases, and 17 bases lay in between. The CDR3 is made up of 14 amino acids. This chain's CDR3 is CASSPRGLGGELFF. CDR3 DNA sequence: TGTGCCAGCTCCCCAAGGGGACTGGGCGGGGAGCTGTTTTTT.

The DNA of the CDR3 is TGTGCCAGCAGCCCCACCCCCCGGGACAGAGCCAATGAGCAGTTCTTC. It translates to CASSPTPRDRANEQFF. The rearrangement links TRBV5-4 to TRBJ2-1; 7 nucleotides align to TRBD1. Germline V lookup: CDR1 SGHNT, CDR2 YYREEE (reference sequence). This CDR3 spans 16 amino acids. V shed 4 bases and J 6 bases; nucleotides not matched to a gene: 13.

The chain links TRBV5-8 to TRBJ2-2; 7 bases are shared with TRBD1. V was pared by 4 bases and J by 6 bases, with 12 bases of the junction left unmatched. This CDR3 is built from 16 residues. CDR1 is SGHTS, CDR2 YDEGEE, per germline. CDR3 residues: CASSPGQFIGAGELFF. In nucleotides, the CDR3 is TGTGCCAGCAGCCCGGGACAGTTCATCGGGGCCGGGGAGCTGTTTTTT.

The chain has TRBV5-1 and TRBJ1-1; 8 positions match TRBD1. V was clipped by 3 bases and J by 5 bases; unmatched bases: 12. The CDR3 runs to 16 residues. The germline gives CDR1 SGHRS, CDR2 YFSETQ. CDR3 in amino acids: CASSYDGRGRTTEAFF. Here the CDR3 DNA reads TGCGCCAGCAGCTACGATGGCAGGGGGCGTACGACTGAAGCTTTCTTT.

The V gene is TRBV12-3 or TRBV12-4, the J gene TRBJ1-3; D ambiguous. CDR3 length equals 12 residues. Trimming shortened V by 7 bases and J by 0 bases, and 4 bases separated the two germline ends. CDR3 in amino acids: CASMRSGNTIYF. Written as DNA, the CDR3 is TGTGCCAGCATGCGCTCTGGAAACACCATATATTTT.

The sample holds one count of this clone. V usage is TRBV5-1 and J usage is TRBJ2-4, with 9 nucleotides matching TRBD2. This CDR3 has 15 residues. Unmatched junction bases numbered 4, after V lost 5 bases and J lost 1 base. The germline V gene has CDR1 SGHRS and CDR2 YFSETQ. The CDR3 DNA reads TGCGCCAGCAGAATAGCGGGGGAGGCCAAAAACATTCAGTACTTC. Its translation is CASRIAGEAKNIQYF. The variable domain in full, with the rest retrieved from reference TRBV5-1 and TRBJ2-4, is KAGVTQTPRYLIKTRGQQVTLSCSPISGHRSVSWYQQTPGQGLQFLFEYFSETQRNKGNFPGRFSGRQFSNSRSEMNVSTLELGDSALYLCASRIAGEAKNIQYFGAGTRLSVL.

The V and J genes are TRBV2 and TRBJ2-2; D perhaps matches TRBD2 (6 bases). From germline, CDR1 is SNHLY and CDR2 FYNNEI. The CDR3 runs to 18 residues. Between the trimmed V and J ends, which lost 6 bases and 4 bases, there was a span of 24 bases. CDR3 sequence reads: CASSPIKFGTLSTGELFF. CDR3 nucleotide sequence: TGTGCCAGCAGCCCTATAAAGTTCGGGACTCTGAGCACCGGGGAGCTGTTTTTT.

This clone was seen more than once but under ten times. The CDR3 is CASSQSGLTEAFF. DNA of the CDR3: TGTGCCAGCAGCCAATCGGGACTAACTGAAGCTTTCTTT. The chain carries TRBV11-1 and TRBJ1-1; D is possibly TRBD1 (5 bases). Germline CDR1 and CDR2: SGHAT and FQDESV (reference sequence). V was cut by 5 bases and J by 5 bases, with 12 bases left in between. CDR3 length: 13 amino acids. Full variable domain (outside the CDR3, taken from reference TRBV11-1 and TRBJ1-1): EAEVAQSPRYKITEKSQAVAFWCDPISGHATLYWYRQILGQGPELLVQFQDESVVDDSQLPKDRFSAERLKGVDSTLKIQPAELGDSAMYLCASSQSGLTEAFFGQGTRLTVV.

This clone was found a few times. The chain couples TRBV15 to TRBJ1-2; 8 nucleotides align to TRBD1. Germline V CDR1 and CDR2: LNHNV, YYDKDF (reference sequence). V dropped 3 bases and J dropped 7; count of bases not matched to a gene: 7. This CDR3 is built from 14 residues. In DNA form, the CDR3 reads TGTGCCACCAGCAGTCGACAGGGGTGGGGTGGCTACACCTTC. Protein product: CATSSRQGWGGYTF. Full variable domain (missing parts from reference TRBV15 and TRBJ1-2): DAMVIQNPRYQVTQFGKPVTLSCSQTLNHNVMYWYQQKSSQAPKLLFHYYDKDFNNEADTPDNFQSRRPNTSFCFLDIRSPGLGDTAMYLCATSSRQGWGGYTFGSGTRLTVV.

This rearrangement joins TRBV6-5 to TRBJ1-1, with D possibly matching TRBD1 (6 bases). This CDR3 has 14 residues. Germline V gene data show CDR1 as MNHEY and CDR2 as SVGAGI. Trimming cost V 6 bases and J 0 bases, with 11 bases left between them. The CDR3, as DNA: TGTGCCAGCAGGGCAGGGGCAATGAACACTGAAGCTTTCTTT. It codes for CASRAGAMNTEAFF.

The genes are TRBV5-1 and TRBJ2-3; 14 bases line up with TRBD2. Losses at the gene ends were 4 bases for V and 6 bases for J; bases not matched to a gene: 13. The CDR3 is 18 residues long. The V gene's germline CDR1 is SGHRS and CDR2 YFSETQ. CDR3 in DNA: TGCGCCAGCAGCACCCCCCCGGGACTAGCGGGGGTAGGGGATACGCAGTATTTT. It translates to CASSTPPGLAGVGDTQYF.

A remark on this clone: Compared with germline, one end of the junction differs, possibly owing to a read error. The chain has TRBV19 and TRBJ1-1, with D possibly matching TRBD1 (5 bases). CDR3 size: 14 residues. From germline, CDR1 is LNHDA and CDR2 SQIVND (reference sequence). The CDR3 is CASSPQGANAEAFF. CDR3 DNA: TGTGCCAGTAGTCCCCAAGGGGCGAACGCTGAAGCTTTCTTT.

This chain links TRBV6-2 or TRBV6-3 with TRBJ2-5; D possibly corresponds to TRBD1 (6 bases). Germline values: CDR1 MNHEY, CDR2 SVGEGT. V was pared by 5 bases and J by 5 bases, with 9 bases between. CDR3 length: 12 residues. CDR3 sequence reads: CASSGQGETQYF. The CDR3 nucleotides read TGTGCCAGCAGTGGTCAGGGGGAGACCCAGTACTTC.

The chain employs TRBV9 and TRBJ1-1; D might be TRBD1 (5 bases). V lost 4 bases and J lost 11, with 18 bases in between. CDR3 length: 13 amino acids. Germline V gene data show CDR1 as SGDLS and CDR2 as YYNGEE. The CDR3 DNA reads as TGTGCCAGCAGCTTAGACCTGGGGGGTTACGCTTTCTTT. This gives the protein CASSLDLGGYAFF.

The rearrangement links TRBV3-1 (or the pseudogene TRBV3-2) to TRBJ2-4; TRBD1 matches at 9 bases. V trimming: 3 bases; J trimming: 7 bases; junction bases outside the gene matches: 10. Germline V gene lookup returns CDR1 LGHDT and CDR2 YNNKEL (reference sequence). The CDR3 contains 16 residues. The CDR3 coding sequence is TGTGCCAGCAGCCACCGACCGGGACAGGGTGGGAACATTCAGTACTTC. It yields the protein CASSHRPGQGGNIQYF.